Listed below are T cell receptor beta chains from one sample, sequenced in a study of blood T cell repertoires in COVID-19. TCRdb's copy holds only in-frame clones and misses some; the assay was immunoSEQ multiplex PCR. The top ten clones hold less than 7% of a sample with roughly 190,000 clones, about 80% of them seen once. The sequenced sample was peripheral blood. These receptors came from a man in his 60s with acute or convalescent COVID-19. The CDR3 runs from the conserved cysteine through the conserved F or W. D genes are given only for firm matches. Part of the rows lack a size; the others show once, few, many or a class for expanded clones.

D: TRBD1; J: TRBJ1-2; size: NA; V: TRBV6-5; DNA: TGTGCCAGCAGTTACACGACAGGGGGCGCGGGCTACACCTTC; CDR3: CASSYTTGGAGYTF
D: TRBD1; J: TRBJ2-7; size: once; V: TRBV24-1; DNA: TGTGCCACCAGTGATTGGGACAGCTCCTACGAGCAGTACTTC; CDR3: CATSDWDSSYEQYF
D: NA; J: TRBJ2-5; size: NA; V: TRBV7-9; DNA: TGTGCCAGCAACGGTCCGGTCGGGGAGACCCAGTACTTC; CDR3: CASNGPVGETQYF
D: NA; J: TRBJ2-7; size: NA; V: TRBV4-1; DNA: TGCGCCAGCAGCCACTCAGGGATCGAGCAGTACTTC; CDR3: CASSHSGIEQYF
D: NA; J: TRBJ2-7; size: once; V: TRBV11-2; DNA: TGTGCCAGCAGCTTAGGAGGGGGCTCCTACGAGCAGTACTTC; CDR3: CASSLGGGSYEQYF
D: NA; J: TRBJ2-3; size: NA; V: TRBV3-1/TRBV3-2; DNA: TGTGCCAGCAGCCGGAGAGGACTTAACACAGATACGCAGTATTTT; CDR3: CASSRRGLNTDTQYF
D: NA; J: TRBJ2-1; size: NA; V: TRBV9; DNA: TGTGCCAGCAGCGTCGGGACTTTCCCCCGGTACAATGAGCAGTTCTTC; CDR3: CASSVGTFPRYNEQFF
D: TRBD2; J: TRBJ2-1; size: NA; V: TRBV2; DNA: TGTGCCAGCAGTGAGCCTAGCGGGGGCAATGAGCAGTTCTTC; CDR3: CASSEPSGGNEQFF
D: NA; J: TRBJ1-2; size: medium-sized; V: TRBV7-8; DNA: TGTGCCAGCAGCTTAGAGGACTCGGGAGGCTACACCTTC; CDR3: CASSLEDSGGYTF
D: TRBD1; J: TRBJ1-5; size: NA; V: TRBV28; DNA: TGTGCCAGCAGTCAGGGGGCGAGGGATCAGCCCCAGCATTTT; CDR3: CASSQGARDQPQHF
D: NA; J: TRBJ2-3; size: NA; V: TRBV28; DNA: TGTGCCAGCAGTCTAAGACTAGTCCCCTTGGGAGATACGCAGTATTTT; CDR3: CASSLRLVPLGDTQYF
D: NA; J: TRBJ2-2; size: NA; V: TRBV2; DNA: TGTGCCAGCAGTCTGGACAGACTGAACACCGGGGAGCTGTTTTTT; CDR3: CASSLDRLNTGELFF
D: NA; J: TRBJ2-5; size: NA; V: TRBV12-3/TRBV12-4; DNA: TGTGCCAGCAGTTCACAAGAGACCCAGTACTTC; CDR3: CASSSQETQYF
D: NA; J: TRBJ2-7; size: NA; V: TRBV4-3; DNA: TGCGCCAGCAGCCCCGGACTGTCGAGCTCCTACGAGCAGTACTTC; CDR3: CASSPGLSSSYEQYF
D: TRBD1; J: TRBJ1-2; size: NA; V: TRBV25-1; DNA: TGTGCCAGCAGTGTATCTACAGGGGATTTAGAAGGCTACACCTTC; CDR3: CASSVSTGDLEGYTF
D: TRBD2; J: TRBJ2-3; size: few; V: TRBV5-1; DNA: TGCGCCAGCAGCTTTGGCGGGAGGATGGGAGATACGCAGTATTTT; CDR3: CASSFGGRMGDTQYF
D: TRBD2; J: TRBJ2-5; size: NA; V: TRBV11-2; DNA: TGTGCCAGCAGCTCGGCGGGGGGGCTAGGGGAGACCCAGTACTTC; CDR3: CASSSAGGLGETQYF
D: TRBD2; J: TRBJ2-3; size: once; V: TRBV3-1/TRBV3-2; DNA: TGTGCCAGCAGCCACCTTAGCGGGAGGGCCCCAGATACGCAGTATTTT; CDR3: CASSHLSGRAPDTQYF
D: NA; J: TRBJ1-3; size: NA; V: TRBV11-2; DNA: TGTGCCAGCAGCTTAGAGTCGGGGTTGGCAACTGGAAACACCATATATTTT; CDR3: CASSLESGLATGNTIYF
D: NA; J: TRBJ1-3; size: NA; V: TRBV5-1; DNA: TGCGCCAGCAGGGAGGGGTCTGGAAACACCATATATTTT; CDR3: CASREGSGNTIYF
D: TRBD1; J: TRBJ1-2; size: NA; V: TRBV3-1/TRBV3-2; DNA: TGTGCCAGCAGGCTTACAGGGGGCTCTGGGGGCTACACCTTC; CDR3: CASRLTGGSGGYTF
D: TRBD2; J: TRBJ2-1; size: NA; V: TRBV9; DNA: TGTGCCAGCAGCGTAGATAGCGGGGGGTCCCTGGTGCAGTTCTTC; CDR3: CASSVDSGGSLVQFF
D: NA; J: TRBJ2-4; size: NA; V: TRBV4-1; DNA: TGCGCCAGCAGCCAAGTCGGCGGTCCCATTCAGTACTTC; CDR3: CASSQVGGPIQYF
D: NA; J: TRBJ1-2; size: NA; V: TRBV5-1; DNA: TGCGCCAGCAGCTTGGAGAGGGTCAACACCAGGGGTCGGGGCCGGGGTGGCTACACCTTC; CDR3: CASSLERVNTRGRGRGGYTF
D: NA; J: TRBJ1-6; size: NA; V: TRBV9; DNA: TGTGCCAGCAGCCCTCGACAGCTAACTAATTCACCCCTCCACTTT; CDR3: CASSPRQLTNSPLHF
D: NA; J: TRBJ1-4; size: NA; V: TRBV11-2; DNA: TGTGCCAGCAGCCCCACGGTGGGCCTTAATGAAAAACTGTTTTTT; CDR3: CASSPTVGLNEKLFF
D: NA; J: TRBJ1-2; size: NA; V: TRBV4-3; DNA: TGCGCCAGCAGCCGAGAAATACAGGAGAACTATGGCTACACCTTC; CDR3: CASSREIQENYGYTF
D: NA; J: TRBJ2-7; size: few; V: TRBV27; DNA: TGTGCCAGCAGTTTAGCCCCTCAGAGGGAGCAGTACTTC; CDR3: CASSLAPQREQYF
D: NA; J: TRBJ1-3; size: NA; V: TRBV18; DNA: TGTGCCAGCTCAGCGAGGGGAGGCGGAAACACCATATATTTT; CDR3: CASSARGGGNTIYF
D: NA; J: TRBJ1-5; size: NA; V: TRBV19; DNA: TGTGCCAGTAGTCCACCTCCGGGGGATCAGCCCCAGCATTTT; CDR3: CASSPPPGDQPQHF
D: NA; J: TRBJ2-7; size: NA; V: TRBV2; DNA: TGTGCCAGCAGTGGGAACCGAGCGGGCTACGAGCAGTACTTC; CDR3: CASSGNRAGYEQYF
D: TRBD2; J: TRBJ2-3; size: once; V: TRBV5-1; DNA: TGCGCCAGCAGCTTGGTTAGCGGGAGCACCGCAGATACGCAGTATTTT; CDR3: CASSLVSGSTADTQYF
D: NA; J: TRBJ2-2; size: NA; V: TRBV9; DNA: TGTGCCAGCAGCGTGGACAGATACACCGGGGAGCTGTTTTTT; CDR3: CASSVDRYTGELFF
D: TRBD1; J: TRBJ1-2; size: once; V: TRBV19; DNA: TGTGCCAGTAGTACGTCGACAGGGAATAGGGTTCATGGCTACACCTTC; CDR3: CASSTSTGNRVHGYTF
D: NA; J: TRBJ1-6; size: NA; V: TRBV6-6; DNA: TGTGCCAGCAGCGGGGGGTCACCCCTCCACTTT; CDR3: CASSGGSPLHF